Listed below are T cell receptor beta chains from one sample, sequenced in a study of blood T cell repertoires in COVID-19. Using immunoSEQ multiplex PCR, the repertoire was profiled, and TCRdb retains in-frame clones only, with some absent. The profile covers 200,000 to 250,000 clones, with just over 85% appearing a single time and 3% to 4.5% taken by the ten largest. Sequenced: PBMCs or T cells enriched from blood (not recorded which). All receptors derive from a middle-aged woman with acute COVID-19. The CDR3 runs from the conserved cysteine through the conserved F or W. A D gene is named only where the DNA matches it firmly. Only some rows state a clone size, as once, few, many or a class for expanded clones.

D gene	clone size	CDR3 length	V gene	J gene	CDR3 DNA	CDR3 protein
TRBD2	NA	15	TRBV9	TRBJ2-1	TGTGCCAGCAGCGTGAGCGGGGCCAACAACAATGAGCAGTTCTTC	CASSVSGANNNEQFF
TRBD2	few	13	TRBV5-1	TRBJ2-5	TGCGCCAGCAGCTGGACTAGCGGAGAGACCCAGTACTTC	CASSWTSGETQYF
TRBD1	NA	14	TRBV11-2	TRBJ1-1	TGTGCCAGCAGACATAAACAGGGGGCTGTTGTAGCTTTCTTT	CASRHKQGAVVAFF
NA	NA	13	TRBV24-1	TRBJ1-1	TGTGCCACCACCTCAGGGATTAACACTGAAGCTTTCTTT	CATTSGINTEAFF
NA	NA	15	TRBV9	TRBJ1-3	TGTGCCAGCAGCCAAGTGGCAGGGGCTGGAAACACCATATATTTT	CASSQVAGAGNTIYF
NA	NA	12	TRBV27	TRBJ1-1	TGTGCCAGTGGACTCCAGAACACTGAAGCTTTCTTT	CASGLQNTEAFF
NA	NA	13	TRBV6-2/TRBV6-3	TRBJ1-2	TGTGCCAGCAGTTTTCGGCAGGGCTATGGCTACACCTTC	CASSFRQGYGYTF
NA	NA	14	TRBV15	TRBJ1-4	TGTGCCACCAGCTTAGGGGAGGTGAAAGAAAAACTGTTTTTT	CATSLGEVKEKLFF
TRBD1	once	13	TRBV7-8	TRBJ1-2	TGTGCCAGCAGCTTACGATCAGGGGGTGGCTACACCTTC	CASSLRSGGGYTF
TRBD1	many	15	TRBV19	TRBJ1-5	TGTGCCAGTAGTCGTAAAACAGGGGCTAATCAGCCCCAGCATTTT	CASSRKTGANQPQHF
NA	NA	17	TRBV2	TRBJ2-3	TGTGCCAGCAGTGAAGACGGGTTAGCGGCTGTCACAGATACGCAGTATTTT	CASSEDGLAAVTDTQYF
TRBD2	NA	14	TRBV6-5	TRBJ2-1	TGTGCCAGCACTGGCTCTAGCGGGGGTGGTGAGCAGTTCTTC	CASTGSSGGGEQFF
NA	NA	14	TRBV7-8	TRBJ1-2	TGTGCCAGCAGCTTCCCTGGGGCCAACTATGGCTACACCTTC	CASSFPGANYGYTF
TRBD1	NA	15	TRBV15	TRBJ1-1	TGTGCCACCAGCAGAGATAGACAGGGGGACACTGAAGCTTTCTTT	CATSRDRQGDTEAFF
TRBD1	NA	15	TRBV5-1	TRBJ2-5	TGCGCCAGCAGCCGATTACAGGGGGCTGGGGAGACCCAGTACTTC	CASSRLQGAGETQYF
TRBD2	few	16	TRBV14	TRBJ2-3	TGTGCCAGCAGCCTACTGGGACTAGCGGGCACAGATACGCAGTATTTT	CASSLLGLAGTDTQYF
NA	NA	13	TRBV5-5	TRBJ2-5	TGTGCCAGCAGCCTGCAGGGTAGGGAGACCCAGTACTTC	CASSLQGRETQYF
TRBD1	NA	16	TRBV27	TRBJ1-5	TGTGCCAGCAGTTTATCGACCACAGGGGTAAATCAGCCCCAGCATTTT	CASSLSTTGVNQPQHF
TRBD1	few	16	TRBV5-4	TRBJ1-1	TGTGCCAGCAGCTCGCCTTGGACAGGGGTGAAGACTGAAGCTTTCTTT	CASSSPWTGVKTEAFF
TRBD1	NA	15	TRBV2	TRBJ1-5	TGTGCCAGCAGCATGGACAGGCCATCGAATCAGCCCCAGCATTTT	CASSMDRPSNQPQHF
NA	few	14	TRBV13	TRBJ1-2	TGTGCCAGCAGCTCGCTAACAGGGTCTTATGGCTACACCTTC	CASSSLTGSYGYTF
NA	NA	14	TRBV18	TRBJ1-6	TGTGCCAGCTCACCCCAAGGGACTTTTTCACCCCTCCACTTT	CASSPQGTFSPLHF
TRBD2	NA	15	TRBV7-9	TRBJ2-1	TGTGCCAGCAGCTACTTAGCGGGGGCCTCCAATGAGCAGTTCTTC	CASSYLAGASNEQFF
NA	once	16	TRBV7-8	TRBJ1-1	TGTGCCAGCAGCGCCCCCTCAACTGGGGGAGGCACTGAAGCTTTCTTT	CASSAPSTGGGTEAFF
NA	NA	15	TRBV19	TRBJ2-3	TGTGCCAGTAGTTCGAGGGGGTCCGGGCTGGATACGCAGTATTTT	CASSSRGSGLDTQYF
TRBD1	NA	18	TRBV24-1	TRBJ2-2	TGTGCCACCAGACCGGGACAGGGGGCCCTTCGTGCCACCGGGGAGCTGTTTTTT	CATRPGQGALRATGELFF
TRBD1	NA	17	TRBV5-1	TRBJ1-1	TGCGCCAGCAGCTCCCGACCACTGACAGGGCTGGGCACTGAAGCTTTCTTT	CASSSRPLTGLGTEAFF
TRBD2	NA	18	TRBV19	TRBJ2-1	TGTGCCAGTAGTACCCGGACTAGCGGGGGAGTAGGCTACAATGAGCAGTTCTTC	CASSTRTSGGVGYNEQFF
NA	NA	14	TRBV5-6	TRBJ1-2	TGTGCCAGCAGCTTATCGGGGGTCCTAGGTGGCTACACCTTC	CASSLSGVLGGYTF
NA	NA	13	TRBV29-1	TRBJ1-3	TGCAGCGTCATCGCGAGCTCTGGAAACACCATATATTTT	CSVIASSGNTIYF
TRBD1	NA	14	TRBV5-4	TRBJ2-5	TGTGCCAGCAGACCGGGACAGGGAATAGAGACCCAGTACTTC	CASRPGQGIETQYF
NA	NA	13	TRBV10-1	TRBJ1-5	TGCGCCAGCAGTGGGACAGTTGGTCAGCCCCAGCATTTT	CASSGTVGQPQHF
NA	NA	13	TRBV27	TRBJ1-2	TGTGCCAGCAGCCGGGGGACTAACTATGGCTACACCTTC	CASSRGTNYGYTF
NA	NA	17	TRBV25-1	TRBJ2-3	TGTGCCAGCAGTGAATATATTGCGGGATCTAGCACAGATACGCAGTATTTT	CASSEYIAGSSTDTQYF
TRBD1	NA	15	TRBV5-8	TRBJ2-7	TGTGCCAGCAGCCCGGGGGGACAGGGGGACTACGAGCAGTACTTC	CASSPGGQGDYEQYF
NA	NA	14	TRBV10-1	TRBJ1-1	TGCGCCAGCAGTGAGTCGGGAGAGAACACTGAAGCTTTCTTT	CASSESGENTEAFF
NA	NA	14	TRBV9	TRBJ1-1	TGTGCCAGCAGCCTAGGTGCGAGCAACACTGAAGCTTTCTTT	CASSLGASNTEAFF
TRBD2	NA	16	TRBV18	TRBJ2-3	TGTGCCAGCTCACCACGGAGCGGGGGGAACACAGATACGCAGTATTTT	CASSPRSGGNTDTQYF
NA	NA	14	TRBV7-9	TRBJ1-2	TGTGCCAGCAGCTTCGGGGTCCCTAACTATGGCTACACCTTC	CASSFGVPNYGYTF
TRBD1	NA	14	TRBV6-5	TRBJ1-1	TGTGCCACCGTAAGACAGGGAATGAACACTGAAGCTTTCTTT	CATVRQGMNTEAFF
NA	once	11	TRBV20-1	TRBJ1-1	TGCAGTGCTAGGGGGCCTGGTGAAGCTTTCTTT	CSARGPGEAFF
NA	NA	14	TRBV27	TRBJ2-1	TGTGCCAGCACGGGACACAACTCCTACAATGAGCAGTTCTTC	CASTGHNSYNEQFF
TRBD2	NA	16	TRBV15	TRBJ2-1	TGTGCCACCAGCAGGAGCGGGGCTGCTTCCTACAATGAGCAGTTCTTC	CATSRSGAASYNEQFF
NA	NA	13	TRBV10-2	TRBJ1-3	TGCGCCAGCAGTGACTCTATTGGAAACACCATATATTTT	CASSDSIGNTIYF
NA	NA	14	TRBV3-1/TRBV3-2	TRBJ1-1	TGTGCCAGCAGCCAAGTAATTTCGGGCACTGAAGCTTTCTTT	CASSQVISGTEAFF
NA	NA	12	TRBV12-3/TRBV12-4	TRBJ1-2	TGTGCCAGCAGCCGAGACAGGATCGGCTACACCTTC	CASSRDRIGYTF
NA	NA	13	TRBV4-3	TRBJ1-1	TGCGCCAGCAGCCAAGCACGGGGAGGTACAGCTTTCTTT	CASSQARGGTAFF
NA	NA	13	TRBV2	TRBJ2-1	TGTGCCATAATGGGGGGATCCTACAATGAGCAGTTCTTC	CAIMGGSYNEQFF
NA	NA	21	TRBV4-1	TRBJ1-2	TGCGCCAGCAGCCAGGATTTGGCCCTGAAATTTTTCCTAGGGGGACCCTATGGCTACACCTTC	CASSQDLALKFFLGGPYGYTF
TRBD2	NA	15	TRBV19	TRBJ2-1	TGTGCCAGTAGTGCAGCGGGGGGGTTCTACAATGAGCAGTTCTTC	CASSAAGGFYNEQFF
NA	NA	15	TRBV6-4	TRBJ2-1	TGTGCCAGCAGGGTAACAGGGTCTACGTACAATGAGCAGTTCTTC	CASRVTGSTYNEQFF
NA	NA	16	TRBV5-4	TRBJ2-3	TGTGCCAGCAGCTTGGTGAAGGGGACTGCCCCCGATACGCAGTATTTT	CASSLVKGTAPDTQYF
TRBD2	many	14	TRBV6-4	TRBJ2-3	TGTGCCAGCAGTGAGCGGGGGGGCACAGATACGCAGTATTTT	CASSERGGTDTQYF